This T cell receptor beta chain originates from a study of blood T cell repertoires in COVID-19. The V and J ends lost 6 bases and 0 bases respectively, with 11 bases between them. This CDR3 spans 14 amino acids. Germline values: CDR1 LNHDA, CDR2 SQIVND (reference sequence). Clones were sequenced by immunoSEQ multiplex PCR, and TCRdb holds only the in-frame ones, with some missing. The sample carries about 320,000 clones, roughly 83% recorded once. The clonotype comes from a woman aged 50 to 65 with acute or convalescent COVID-19. This chain links TRBV19 with TRBJ1-1, with a possible D match to TRBD1 (5 bases). Sample: peripheral blood. DNA of the CDR3: TGTGCCAGTAGGACACAGGCTTTGAACACTGAAGCTTTCTTT. This codes for CASRTQALNTEAFF. The complete variable domain, with remaining parts taken from reference TRBV19 and TRBJ1-1, reads DGGITQSPKYLFRKEGQNVTLSCEQNLNHDAMYWYRQDPGQGLRLIYYSQIVNDFQKGDIAEGYSVSREKKESFPLTVTSAQKNPTAFYLCASRTQALNTEAFFGQGTRLTVV.